Below are 8 T cell receptor beta chains sequenced from a single sample in a study of neoadjuvant anti-PD-1 for oral cavity cancer. Sequenced by immunoSEQ multiplex PCR; TCRdb stores in-frame clones only, minus some. The sample has fewer than 20,000 clones; roughly 72% are singletons. The material was PBMCs, obtained before nivolumab (anti-PD-1) treatment. These receptors all come from a person aged 35 to 85 with oral cavity squamous cell carcinoma.

This clone was recorded once. V is TRBV5-1 and J is TRBJ2-7; 11 bases match TRBD2. Trimming at V came to 4 bases and at J to 6 bases, leaving 9 bases not matched to a gene. The V gene's germline CDR1 is SGHRS and CDR2 YFSETQ. The CDR3 sequence is 15 residues long. The CDR3 spells CASSLVVAGGAEQYF. The DNA of the CDR3 is TGCGCCAGCAGCCTTGTGGTAGCGGGAGGGGCCGAGCAGTACTTC. The variable domain in full, with the rest retrieved from reference TRBV5-1 and TRBJ2-7, is KAGVTQTPRYLIKTRGQQVTLSCSPISGHRSVSWYQQTPGQGLQFLFEYFSETQRNKGNFPGRFSGRQFSNSRSEMNVSTLELGDSALYLCASSLVVAGGAEQYFGPGTRLTVT.

The rearrangement links TRBV11-3 to TRBJ2-2; perhaps TRBD1 as D (6 bases). Trimming pared 4 bases from V and 2 bases from J, leaving 20 bases between. Germline V lookup: CDR1 SGHNT, CDR2 YENEEA. The CDR3 runs 18 residues. The CDR3: CASSSYHLGQRNTGELFF. CDR3 DNA sequence: TGTGCCAGCAGCTCGTACCACCTCGGACAGAGAAACACCGGGGAGCTGTTTTTT. The full variable domain, its missing parts supplied by reference TRBV11-3 and TRBJ2-2, is EAGVVQSPRYKIIEKKQPVAFWCNPISGHNTLYWYLQNLGQGPELLIRYENEEAVDDSQLPKDRFSAERLKGVDSTLKIQPAELGDSAVYLCASSSYHLGQRNTGELFFGEGSRLTVL.

This clone was found a few times. The J gene is TRBJ2-1, the V gene TRBV7-9; 10 bases fit TRBD2. The CDR3 extends over 16 amino acids. The V gene end was trimmed by 5 bases and the J gene end by 7 bases; junction bases not matched to a gene: 11. CDR1 is SEHNR and CDR2 is FQNEAQ in the germline V gene (reference sequence). In DNA, the CDR3 is TGTGCCAGCAGCATCCCCAGCGGGAGGGCCCCTAATGAGCAGTTCTTC. Protein product: CASSIPSGRAPNEQFF.

This clone was found once. The rearrangement links TRBV19 to TRBJ2-6; D is possibly TRBD1 (6 bases). CDR1 and CDR2 (germline): LNHDA, SQIVND (reference sequence). This CDR3 contains 17 residues. Trimming shortened V by 5 bases and J by 0 bases, and 14 bases separated the two germline ends. CDR3 nucleotide sequence: TGTGCCAGTAGTTCTCGACAGGTGTACTCTGGGGCCAACGTCCTGACTTTC. The encoded protein is CASSSRQVYSGANVLTF.

CDR3 amino acids: CASRTAGGDEAFF. The DNA for the CDR3 is TGTGCCAGCAGGACGGCAGGGGGCGATGAAGCTTTCTTT. The rearrangement uses TRBV6-5 and TRBJ1-1; 8 bases line up with TRBD1. Germline-derived CDR1 and CDR2 are MNHEY and SVGAGI. The CDR3 runs to 13 residues. Trimming took 6 bases from V and 7 from J; bases not matched to a gene: 7.

J is TRBJ2-2 and V is TRBV14, with 7 bases fitting TRBD1. CDR3 size: 18 residues. V was pared by 5 bases and J by 3 bases, with 15 bases of the junction left unmatched. CDR1 is SGHDN and CDR2 is FVKESK in the germline V gene. For the CDR3, the DNA is TGTGCCAGCAGCGCAAGATCTCCCGGGACAGAGTACACCGGGGAGCTGTTTTTT. Translating gives CASSARSPGTEYTGELFF.

This clone was detected only a few times. The V call is TRBV2, the J call TRBJ2-2, with a weak D call TRBD2 (5 bases). Germline CDR1 SNHLY, CDR2 FYNNEI. The CDR3 runs 14 residues. V was pared by 7 bases and J by 1 base, with 10 bases between. CDR3: CASIREQNTGELFF. The CDR3 DNA is TGTGCCAGCATCCGGGAACAGAACACCGGGGAGCTGTTTTTT. Together with reference TRBV2 and TRBJ2-2, the CDR3 gives the full variable domain: EPEVTQTPSHQVTQMGQEVILRCVPISNHLYFYWYRQILGQKVEFLVSFYNNEISEKSEIFDDQFSVERPDGSNFTLKIRSTKLEDSAMYFCASIREQNTGELFFGEGSRLTVL.

This clone turned up a few times. The chain joins TRBV9 to TRBJ1-5, with 8 bases that match TRBD1. V lost 4 bases to trimming and J lost 5 bases; unmatched junction nucleotides: 8. In germline, CDR1 is SGDLS, CDR2 YYNGEE. This CDR3 spans 15 amino acids. This chain's CDR3 is CASSKGPTGDQPQHF. The CDR3 bases are TGTGCCAGCAGCAAAGGCCCGACAGGGGATCAGCCCCAGCATTTT.